This TCR beta chain was profiled in a study of early T cells in non-severe SARS-CoV-2 infection. One entry per CDR3 protein, called by TCRdb with MiXCR from the 5' RACE reads. Among more than 90,000 distinct CDR3 sequences, about 12% were seen once, and the ten largest hold around 2.4%. Trimming took 2 bases from V and 6 from J, leaving 16 bases between them. CDR1 is SGHVS, CDR2 FQNEAQ, per germline. The CDR3 is 16 residues long. This clonotype was seen a handful of times. The chain joins TRBV7-8 to TRBJ1-4; D ambiguous. The TCR sequence derives from an adult who was a healthcare worker with PCR-confirmed SARS-CoV-2 infection or an uninfected control (not recorded which). Sequences were obtained from whole blood. The CDR3 reads CASSLPIGRKDEKLFF. CDR3 sequence (DNA): TGTGCCAGCAGCTTACCTATCGGACGGAAGGATGAAAAACTGTTTTTT. Using reference TRBV7-8 and TRBJ1-4 for the parts outside the CDR3, the full variable domain is GAGVSQSPRYKVAKRGQDVALRCDPISGHVSLFWYQQALGQGPEFLTYFQNEAQLDKSGLPSDRFFAERPEGSVSTLKIQRTQQEDSAVYLCASSLPIGRKDEKLFFGSGTQLSVL.